This T cell receptor (beta chain) was identified during a study of cytomegalovirus exposure and HLA in healthy donors. Across the study: Some 85 million unique TCRs, all from HLA-typed donors, were included in an early release of the data.

Concerning this clone itself: Antigen: not known.

Study findings and constraints: Within a later analysis, the majority of CMV-associated TCR beta chains appeared HLA-restricted.

J lost 6 bases, V lost 3 bases, and 5 bases had no gene match. This CDR3 is 15 amino acids long. The V gene's germline CDR1 is SGHAT and CDR2 FQNNGV. The PCR was carried out with 60 Vbeta primers and 13 Jbeta primers. Here immunoSEQ multiplex PCR was the method, and the copy in TCRdb shows in-frame clones only, minus some. The repertoire includes approximately 75,000 clones, around 84% of them detected once, and approximately 17% sits in the top ten. The receptor was isolated from a man aged 70-80 years in good health and CMV-seropositive. This chain links TRBV11-2 with TRBJ1-4, with 9 bases lining up with TRBD1. Sequencing input: PBMCs. CDR3 sequence (DNA): TGTGCCAGCAGCTTCACGACAGGGGGGGATGAAAAACTGTTTTTT. Its translation: CASSFTTGGDEKLFF.